This TCR beta chain originates from a study of blood T cell repertoires in COVID-19. Study background: The origin of the acute and convalescent COVID-19 samples was the United States, Italy and Spain. PBMCs, B-cell-depleted T cells, or T cells provided the cDNA or gDNA that made up the material.

V was pared by 6 bases and J by 0 bases, with 15 bases between. The CDR3 has 16 residues. Germline values: CDR1 LGHDT, CDR2 YNNKEL (reference sequence). This clone was found once. Original data processing: Amplification of reference gene primers was used by the study to estimate nucleated cell counts. Clones were sequenced by immunoSEQ multiplex PCR, and TCRdb holds only the in-frame ones, with some missing. The V and J calls and the clone size are those of that table, but D and trimming were determined from the DNA. The sample shows about 230,000 clones, 87% of them seen only once. The sequencing input was peripheral blood. The clonotype originates from a woman aged 18-29 years who had recovered from COVID-19. This rearrangement joins TRBV3-1 (or the pseudogene TRBV3-2) to TRBJ1-3; D remains unclear. The CDR3 region has the DNA TGTGCCAGCAGTCGTAACGAGAAGAGCTCTGGAAACACCATATATTTT. It translates to CASSRNEKSSGNTIYF.